The 7 T cell receptor beta chains in this list originate from one sample, sequenced in a study of T cell responses to AZD1222 COVID-19 vaccine (dated by TCRdb to the early 2020s). Library prep was done by the immunoSEQ multiplex PCR assay. Here the immuneACCESS table is served through TCRdb, limited to in-frame sequences with V and J called. Missing clones are a known gap in these copies; in checked studies unresolved V genes cover under half, and the rest lacks a known reason. Here the sample has approximately 100,000 clones; 85% to 95% occur a single time. The top ten constitute 5% of the sample. Explained via the paper, the time point label denotes: baseline before first vaccination. The specimen comprised peripheral blood, sampled on day 0 of AZD1222 vaccination. The receptor set was obtained from an adult in good health.

The CDR3 DNA reads as TGTGCCAGTAGTTTAAAGGGGGCGAGTAATGAAAAACTGTTTTTT. Protein: CASSLKGASNEKLFF. The chain links TRBV19 to TRBJ1-4; 7 bases are shared with TRBD1. Germline V lookup: CDR1 LNHDA, CDR2 SQIVND (reference sequence). V dropped 5 bases and J dropped 4; count of bases not matched to a gene: 7. This CDR3 has 15 amino acids.

V and J are TRBV5-3 and TRBJ2-7; weak D call: TRBD1 (6 bases). TRBV5-3 carries the ORF label, with uncertain function. The CDR3 covers 17 residues. Trimming removed 2 bases from V and 2 bases from J, with 20 bases in between. The CDR3 nucleotides are TGTGCCAGAAGCTTTAACGTTTGTCGGGACAACACCTACGAGCAGTACTTC. Its protein is CARSFNVCRDNTYEQYF.

The rearrangement uses TRBV9 and TRBJ1-6, with D perhaps TRBD1 (6 bases). V shed 3 bases and J shed 9 bases, with 16 bases lying between them. Germline CDR1 SGDLS, CDR2 YYNGEE. The CDR3 sequence is 15 residues long. The CDR3 loop reads CASSATGGRGSPLHF. CDR3 coding DNA: TGTGCCAGCAGCGCGACAGGTGGTAGGGGTTCACCCCTCCACTTT.

The genes are TRBV29-1 and TRBJ2-1; tentative D call: TRBD2 (6 bases). Trimming cost V 7 bases and J 9 bases, with 16 bases left between them. The germline V gene encodes CDR1 SQVTM and CDR2 ANQGSEA. CDR3 size: 12 residues. Written as DNA, the CDR3 is TGCAGCGGAAGCGGGTTACAGGCTGAGCAGTTCTTC. This encodes CSGSGLQAEQFF.

CDR3 in amino acids: CASSQLTVNTEAFF. The CDR3 DNA reads as TGCGCCAGCAGCCAGTTGACAGTGAACACTGAAGCTTTCTTT. The rearrangement joins TRBV4-1 to TRBJ1-1, with D possibly being TRBD1 (5 bases). V shed 3 bases and J shed 0 bases, with 8 bases lying between them. The CDR3 runs to 14 residues. CDR1 is MGHRA, CDR2 YSYEKL, per germline.

The chain couples TRBV18 to TRBJ2-2, with a weak D call TRBD2 (6 bases). Germline CDR1 is KGHSH and CDR2 is LQKENI. V was cut by 4 bases and J by 10 bases, with 16 bases left in between. The CDR3 covers 14 residues. The chain's CDR3 is CASSLGRDSLELFF. In DNA, the CDR3 is TGTGCCAGCTCACTTGGGCGGGACTCCCTGGAGCTGTTTTTT.

V usage is TRBV7-9 and J usage is TRBJ2-1, with unresolved D. Trimming removed 4 bases at V and 5 bases at J, with 6 bases between. Germline CDR1 reads SEHNR; CDR2 reads FQNEAQ (reference sequence). The CDR3 sequence is 12 residues long. CDR3 residues: CASSSRDNEQFF. CDR3 bases: TGTGCCAGCAGCTCCCGGGACAATGAGCAGTTCTTC.